The 2 T cell receptor beta chains reported below all come from one sample, sequenced in a study of beta chain features in type 1 diabetes. The authors reverse transcribed all of the isolated RNA, so sequencing captured expressed TCRB transcripts. Assay used: immunoSEQ multiplex PCR; TCRdb lists only in-frame clones, some missing. The sample consists of some 270,000 clones, roughly 13% of them appearing once. The sample taken for sequencing was naive CD4+ T cells from blood. These receptors were collected from a woman aged 40 to 50 in good health.

The rearrangement uses TRBV29-1 and TRBJ1-2; D uncertain. CDR3 size: 12 residues. Germline lookup yields CDR1 SQVTM and CDR2 ANQGSEA. V lost 5 bases, J lost 2 bases, and 9 bases lay in between. The CDR3, as DNA: TGCAGCGTTCCCGGGTCCAACTATGGCTACACCTTC. Translating gives CSVPGSNYGYTF.

This clone was seen a handful of times. This chain uses TRBV19 with TRBJ2-2; 12 bases are shared with TRBD2. The J segment lost 1 base and the V segment lost 6 bases, leaving 18 bases of the junction unmatched. The germline V gene encodes CDR1 LNHDA and CDR2 SQIVND (reference sequence). The CDR3 covers 21 residues. The CDR3 nucleotides are TGTGCCAGTAGCACCATTTTCTCTCGCACTAGCGGGGGGCTGAACACCGGGGAGCTGTTTTTT. Translating gives CASSTIFSRTSGGLNTGELFF.